This TCR beta chain was identified in a study of shared clonotypes between healthy human individuals. The CDR3 consists of 13 residues. The V and J ends lost 4 bases and 4 bases respectively, with 12 bases between them. CDR1 and CDR2 (germline): SGDLS, YYNGEE. Study observations and caveats: In contrast to clonotypes shared by all four donors, non-shared clonotypes had lower generation probabilities. Depth was large, yet rarefaction showed that sorted-subset sequencing was incomplete.

As regards this clone: The antigen is undetermined.

Donors were Caucasian adults residing in Nashville, Tennessee, USA. CD4+ cells underwent separation, giving CD45RA+ naive and CD45RA-negative memory subsets. Profiling relied on immunoSEQ multiplex PCR, and the TCRdb table lists in-frame clones only, not all of them. Here the sample spans roughly 530,000 clones, 96% being singletons. The chain employs TRBV9 and TRBJ2-7; the D gene is possibly TRBD2 (6 bases). The specimen was naive CD4+ T cells sorted from blood. Noted subset: CD45RA+ positively selected. The sequence derives from a woman aged 25 to 39 in good health. The chain's CDR3 is CASSLTSGYEQYF. CDR3 bases: TGTGCCAGCAGCCTAACCAGCGGGTACGAGCAGTACTTC.